This T cell receptor beta chain was recorded in a study of shared clonotypes between healthy human individuals. Genomic DNA of every subset was divided equally among multiple immunoSEQ plates. The method was immunoSEQ multiplex PCR; TCRdb's version includes in-frame clones alone and lacks a portion of them. The data contain approximately 1,500,000 clones, roughly 96% of them seen just once; the ten biggest clones take up approximately 1.2%. Only one count was recorded for this clone. Its antigen is not identified. Study-wide results and limits: Non-shared clonotypes had lower generation probabilities than clonotypes shared by all four sorted-subset donors.

This clonotype originated in a man younger than 40 in good health. Sequenced: naive CD4+ T cells sorted from blood. Regarding subset: CD45RA+ positively selected.

CDR3 sequence reads: CASSPPWRKYTDTQYF. The CDR3 DNA sequence: TGTGCCAGTAGTCCCCCGTGGCGGAAATACACAGATACGCAGTATTTT. V usage is TRBV19 and J usage is TRBJ2-3; D call uncertain. Germline V gene data show CDR1 as LNHDA and CDR2 as SQIVND (reference sequence). V was trimmed by 5 bases and J by 2 bases, leaving 17 bases between them. The CDR3 loop spans 16 amino acids.